The 9 T cell receptor beta chains reported below all come from one sample, sequenced in a study of identical twins. TCRdb called the 5' RACE reads again in MiXCR, with one record for every CDR3 protein. This sample carries about 210,000 distinct CDR3 sequences, around 9.6% of them seen once, and the ten largest clones take around 5.1%. Specimen: memory (CD45RO+) T cells sorted from blood. The receptors come from a woman between 18 and 29 years old in good health.

CDR3: CASSLDPANYGYTF. The CDR3 DNA reads TGCGCCAGCAGCTTGGATCCAGCTAACTATGGCTACACCTTC. The rearrangement joins TRBV5-1 to TRBJ1-2; D gene uncertain. The V end lost 0 bases, the J end lost 0 bases, and 6 bases lay between the germline ends. The CDR3 is made up of 14 amino acids. Germline V gene lookup returns CDR1 SGHRS and CDR2 YFSETQ. Full variable domain (remainder filled in from reference TRBV5-1 and TRBJ1-2): KAGVTQTPRYLIKTRGQQVTLSCSPISGHRSVSWYQQTPGQGLQFLFEYFSETQRNKGNFPGRFSGRQFSNSRSEMNVSTLELGDSALYLCASSLDPANYGYTFGSGTRLTVV.

At least ten counts were recorded for this clonotype. The V gene is TRBV6-6, the J gene TRBJ2-7, with TRBD1 matching 8 bases. Germline V lookup: CDR1 MNHNY, CDR2 SVGAGI (reference sequence). This CDR3 has 13 residues. J lost 6 bases, V lost 2 bases, and 3 bases had no gene match. The CDR3 region is CASSYTGGTEQYF. CDR3 bases: TGTGCCAGCAGTTACACAGGGGGGACCGAGCAGTACTTC.

The CDR3 bases are TGTGCCACCAGTGAAGGAACGAACACCGGGGAGCTGTTTTTT. Translation gives CATSEGTNTGELFF. The gene calls are TRBV24-1 and TRBJ2-2; no definite D call. Germline V gene lookup returns CDR1 KGHDR and CDR2 SFDVKD. The CDR3 is 14 residues long. Trimming shortened V by 4 bases and J by 0 bases, and 5 bases separated the two germline ends.

This clonotype was seen a few times. The chain couples TRBV6-2 or TRBV6-3 to TRBJ2-4; 7 positions match TRBD1. This CDR3 contains 15 residues. From germline, CDR1 is MNHEY and CDR2 SVGEGT. V lost 4 bases to trimming and J lost 4 bases; unmatched junction nucleotides: 7. For the CDR3, the DNA is TGTGCCAGCAGTTGGGACAGCCGGGGAAAAAACATTCAGTACTTC. Translation: CASSWDSRGKNIQYF.

The V gene is TRBV6-5, the J gene TRBJ2-5, with D possibly TRBD2 on 6 matching bases. The V and J ends lost 0 bases and 5 bases respectively, with 13 bases between them. The germline V gene has CDR1 MNHEY and CDR2 SVGAGI. The CDR3 extends over 15 amino acids. CDR3 sequence: CASSYSLLARETQYF. As DNA, the CDR3 is TGTGCCAGCAGTTACTCGTTACTAGCTCGGGAGACCCAGTACTTC.

The chain joins TRBV20-1 to TRBJ2-3; possibly TRBD2 for D (5 bases). The CDR3 totals 14 residues. Germline V CDR1 and CDR2: DFQATT, SNEGSKA (reference sequence). Trimming left V 2 bases short and J 0 bases short, with 9 bases between. CDR3 sequence: CSARKADSTDTQYF. In nucleotides, the CDR3 is TGCAGTGCTAGAAAAGCGGATAGCACAGATACGCAGTATTTT.

V usage is TRBV15 and J usage is TRBJ2-2, with D tentatively TRBD1 (5 bases). The V and J ends lost 3 bases and 9 bases respectively, with 14 bases between them. This CDR3 has 14 residues. Germline CDR1 reads LNHNV; CDR2 reads YYDKDF (reference sequence). CDR3: CATSSVGWGRELFF. DNA for the CDR3: TGTGCCACCAGCAGTGTGGGATGGGGCAGGGAGCTGTTTTTT.

The chain links TRBV6-5 to TRBJ2-6; perhaps TRBD2 as D (7 bases). The germline V and J ends were trimmed by 2 bases and 2 bases, with 10 bases remaining between them. This CDR3 spans 16 amino acids. Germline V CDR1 and CDR2: MNHEY, SVGAGI. The CDR3 region has the DNA TGTGCCAGCAGTTACAGGGGGGGCGCTGGGGCCAACGTCCTGACTTTC. Amino acid sequence: CASSYRGGAGANVLTF.

V is TRBV5-6 and J is TRBJ2-7, with 13 bases lining up with TRBD2. In germline, CDR1 is SGHDT, CDR2 YYEEEE. J was trimmed by 0 bases and V by 1 base; bases with no gene match: 4. The CDR3 is 17 residues long. The CDR3 region is CASSLRTSGSLSYEQYF. The CDR3 DNA sequence: TGTGCCAGCAGCTTGAGGACTAGCGGGAGCCTCTCCTACGAGCAGTACTTC.